This T cell receptor beta chain was sequenced in a study of beta chain features in type 1 diabetes. V lost 5 bases, J lost 5 bases, and 10 bases lay in between. Per the germline V gene, CDR1 is SEHNR and CDR2 is FQNEAQ (reference sequence). CDR3 length: 13 amino acids. Every isolated RNA sample was fully reverse transcribed, so sequencing captured expressed TCRB transcripts. TCRdb's copy holds only in-frame clones and misses some; the assay was immunoSEQ multiplex PCR. The data contain 310,000 or so clones, approximately 9.9% of them singletons. This clone was found a few times. Its antigen is undetermined. Findings and caveats of the study: Insertions at VDJ junctions were less frequent in type 1 diabetes patients. These patients also deleted more nucleotides at the same junctions. Within each of all four CD4+ subsets, Type 1 diabetes patients had TCRB CDR3s that were moderately but significantly shorter.

This TCR was recovered from a man aged 30 to 39 with type 1 diabetes. This chain uses TRBV7-9 with TRBJ2-1; D is unresolved. The sample consisted of central memory CD4+ T cells from blood. The CDR3 loop reads CASSLFRDNEQFF. Written as DNA, the CDR3 is TGTGCCAGCAGCCTCTTTCGGGACAATGAGCAGTTCTTC.